This TCR beta chain derives from a study of blood T cell repertoires in COVID-19. As for the study in general: Sites in the United States, Italy and Spain provided acute and convalescent COVID-19 samples. Sample material is recorded as cDNA or gDNA derived from T cells, B-cell-depleted T cells, or PBMCs.

CDR1 and CDR2 (germline): SGHTA, FQGNSA. The V and J ends lost 6 bases and 1 base respectively, with 7 bases between them. The CDR3 runs 13 residues. Original handling: Amplification from reference gene primers served as the basis for estimated nucleated cell counts. The table came from immunoSEQ multiplex PCR; TCRdb's copy has only in-frame clones and leaves some out. The V and J calls and clone size were taken over from that table, and D and trimming were inferred from the DNA. The sample consists of approximately 150,000 clones, around 90% of them appearing once. What was sequenced was peripheral blood. The receptor's source is a woman aged 60-70 years with acute or convalescent COVID-19. The chain has TRBV7-2 and TRBJ1-5; D gene unclear. CDR3 loop: CASSRSSNQPQHF. As DNA, the CDR3 is TGTGCCAGCAGTCGAAGCAGCAATCAGCCCCAGCATTTT.